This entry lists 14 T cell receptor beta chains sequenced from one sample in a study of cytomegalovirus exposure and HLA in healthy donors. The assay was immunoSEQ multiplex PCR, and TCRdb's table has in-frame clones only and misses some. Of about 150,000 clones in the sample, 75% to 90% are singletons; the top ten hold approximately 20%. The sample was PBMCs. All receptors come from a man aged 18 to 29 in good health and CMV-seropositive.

This CDR3 reads CASSSSGGWSNQPQHF. Here the CDR3 DNA reads TGTGCCAGCAGTTCGAGTGGGGGCTGGAGCAATCAGCCCCAGCATTTT. This chain links TRBV27 with TRBJ1-5, with D tentatively TRBD1 (6 bases). V lost 4 bases to trimming and J lost 1 base, with 14 bases between them. This CDR3 region has 16 residues. Looked up from germline, CDR1 is MNHEY and CDR2 is SMNVEV (reference sequence).

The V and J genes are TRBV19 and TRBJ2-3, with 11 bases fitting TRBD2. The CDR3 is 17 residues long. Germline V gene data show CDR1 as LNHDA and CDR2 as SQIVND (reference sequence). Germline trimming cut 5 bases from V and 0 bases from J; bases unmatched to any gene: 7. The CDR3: CASSAGASGRSTDTQYF. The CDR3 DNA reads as TGTGCCAGTAGTGCCGGGGCTAGCGGGAGGAGCACAGATACGCAGTATTTT.

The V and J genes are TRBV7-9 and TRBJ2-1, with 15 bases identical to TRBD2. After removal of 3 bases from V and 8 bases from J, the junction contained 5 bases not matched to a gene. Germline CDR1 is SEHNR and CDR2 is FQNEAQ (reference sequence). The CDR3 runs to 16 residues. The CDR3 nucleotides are TGTGCCAGCAGCTTTAGGACTAGCGGGGGGGTCTATGAGCAGTTCTTC. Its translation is CASSFRTSGGVYEQFF.

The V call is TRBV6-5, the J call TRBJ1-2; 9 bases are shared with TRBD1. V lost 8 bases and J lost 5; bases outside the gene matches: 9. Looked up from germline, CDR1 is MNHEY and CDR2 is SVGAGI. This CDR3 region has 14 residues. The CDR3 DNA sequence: TGTGCCAGCTCCATGACAGGGGGTAGATATGGCTACACCTTC. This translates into CASSMTGGRYGYTF.

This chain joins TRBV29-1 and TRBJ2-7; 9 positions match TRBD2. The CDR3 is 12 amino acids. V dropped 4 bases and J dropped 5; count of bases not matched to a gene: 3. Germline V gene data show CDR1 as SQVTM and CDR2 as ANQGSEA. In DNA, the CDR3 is TGCAGCGTTGGGCCTAGCGGGAACGAGCAGTACTTC. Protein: CSVGPSGNEQYF.

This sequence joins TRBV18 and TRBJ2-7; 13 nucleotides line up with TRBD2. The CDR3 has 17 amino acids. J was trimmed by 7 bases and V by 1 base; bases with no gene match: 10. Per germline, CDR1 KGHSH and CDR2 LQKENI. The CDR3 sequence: CASSPHPRTSGRGEQYF. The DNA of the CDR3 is TGTGCCAGCTCACCACATCCCCGGACTAGCGGGAGAGGGGAGCAGTACTTC.

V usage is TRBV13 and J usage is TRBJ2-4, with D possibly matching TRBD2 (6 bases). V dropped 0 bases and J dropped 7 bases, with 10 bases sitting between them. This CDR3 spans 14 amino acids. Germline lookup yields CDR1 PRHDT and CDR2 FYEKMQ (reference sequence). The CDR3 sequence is CASSLGAGNNIQYF. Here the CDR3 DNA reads TGTGCCAGCAGCTTAGGCGCGGGGAACAACATTCAGTACTTC.

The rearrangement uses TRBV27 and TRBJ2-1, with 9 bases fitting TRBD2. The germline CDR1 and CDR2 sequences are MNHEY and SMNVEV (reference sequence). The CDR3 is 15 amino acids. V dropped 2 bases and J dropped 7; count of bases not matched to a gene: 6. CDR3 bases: TGTGCCAGCAGTTTAATAGGACTAGCGCGAAATGAGCAGTTCTTC. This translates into CASSLIGLARNEQFF.

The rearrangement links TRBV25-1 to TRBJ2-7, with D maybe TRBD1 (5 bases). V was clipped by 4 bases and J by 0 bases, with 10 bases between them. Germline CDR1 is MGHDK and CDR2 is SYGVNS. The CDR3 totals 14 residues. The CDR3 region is CASSGPRGSYEQYF. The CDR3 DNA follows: TGTGCCAGCAGTGGGCCAAGGGGCTCCTACGAGCAGTACTTC.

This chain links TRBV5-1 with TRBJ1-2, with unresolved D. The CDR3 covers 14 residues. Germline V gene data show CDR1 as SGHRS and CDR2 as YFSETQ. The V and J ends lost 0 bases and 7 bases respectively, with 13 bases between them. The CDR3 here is CASSLGEASGGYTF. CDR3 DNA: TGCGCCAGCAGCTTGGGAGAGGCGTCGGGTGGCTACACCTTC.

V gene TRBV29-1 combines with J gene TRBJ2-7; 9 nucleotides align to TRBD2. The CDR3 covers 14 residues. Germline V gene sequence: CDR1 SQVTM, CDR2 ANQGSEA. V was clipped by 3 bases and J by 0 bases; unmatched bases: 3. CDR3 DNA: TGCAGCGTTGATTTTAGCGGGAGCTCCTACGAGCAGTACTTC. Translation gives CSVDFSGSSYEQYF.

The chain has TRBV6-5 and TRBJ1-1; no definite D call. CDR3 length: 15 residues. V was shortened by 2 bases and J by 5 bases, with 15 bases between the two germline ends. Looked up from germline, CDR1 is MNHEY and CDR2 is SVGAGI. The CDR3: CASSYPIQVSTEAFF. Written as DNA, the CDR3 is TGTGCCAGCAGTTACCCCATCCAGGTGAGTACTGAAGCTTTCTTT.

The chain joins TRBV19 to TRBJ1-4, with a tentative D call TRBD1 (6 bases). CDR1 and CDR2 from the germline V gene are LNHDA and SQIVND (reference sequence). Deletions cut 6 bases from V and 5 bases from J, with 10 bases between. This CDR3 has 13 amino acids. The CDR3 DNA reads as TGTGCCAGTAGCTCACAGGGAAATGAAAAACTGTTTTTT. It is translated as CASSSQGNEKLFF. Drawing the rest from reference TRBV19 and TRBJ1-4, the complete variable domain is DGGITQSPKYLFRKEGQNVTLSCEQNLNHDAMYWYRQDPGQGLRLIYYSQIVNDFQKGDIAEGYSVSREKKESFPLTVTSAQKNPTAFYLCASSSQGNEKLFFGSGTQLSVL.

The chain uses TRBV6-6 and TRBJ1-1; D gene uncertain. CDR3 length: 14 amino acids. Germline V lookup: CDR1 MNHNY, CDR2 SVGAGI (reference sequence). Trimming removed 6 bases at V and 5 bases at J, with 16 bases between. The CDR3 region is CASRWTPGVTEAFF. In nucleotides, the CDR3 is TGTGCCAGCAGGTGGACGCCCGGGGTGACTGAAGCTTTCTTT.